This T cell receptor (beta chain) was observed in a study of T-cell memory formation after mild COVID-19. Overall study: TCR clusters were mostly donor specific. Study observations and caveats: Chiefly within CM and EM were the contracting CD4+ clones; CD8+ ones were within EMRA. While clones contracting from day 15 to 85 were balanced between CD4 and CD8, later expanders leaned CD4+.

The sample holds a few counts of this clonotype. Its specificity is unknown. The CDR3 has 14 residues. The germline gives CDR1 KGHSH, CDR2 LQKENI. Germline trimming cut 4 bases from V and 4 bases from J; bases unmatched to any gene: 6. MiXCR, run by TCRdb on the 5' RACE reads, gives a single entry per CDR3 protein. Here the sample spans roughly 280,000 distinct CDR3 sequences, 8% to 9% being singletons. Sequenced sample: PBMCs or a T cell subset sorted from them (not recorded which). The V gene is TRBV18, the J gene TRBJ2-7; 8 positions agree with TRBD1. The sequence was obtained from a man aged 18 to 30 who had mild COVID-19 (a few samples of this study predate the infection). Cell type and time point are not known. CDR3 in amino acids: CASSQDRGSYEQYV. In nucleotides, the CDR3 is TGTGCCAGCTCACAAGACAGGGGTTCTTACGAGCAGTACGTC.